Sequencing of this T cell receptor (beta chain) was carried out in a study of OX40 agonist ivuxolimab in advanced cancers. General observations from the study: Normalized T-cell clonal expansion was also low in some nonresponders.

Of note for this clone: Its antigen is unidentified.

Libraries were prepared by immunoSEQ multiplex PCR; TCRdb keeps only in-frame clonotypes and omits some of them. The table lists tens of thousands of clones, roughly 80% of them singletons. The length of the CDR3 is 22 residues. The chain links TRBV12-2 to TRBJ2-7; the D call in the table, TRBD1, was not verified against the DNA. TRBV12-2 corresponds to a pseudogene. The source of this sequence is an adult with an advanced solid tumor such as melanoma, head and neck, liver or kidney cancer. The sequencing here drew on CD4+ or CD8+ T cells sorted from blood, taken in a trial of the OX40 agonist ivuxolimab. The CDR3 DNA is TGTGCAAGTCGCTTAGCGCAGAACCAGGGAGGGGACAGGGGAGGACTCTGGCACGAGCAGTACTTC. It encodes CASRLAQNQGGDRGGLWHEQYF.